This record concerns one T cell receptor beta chain sequence. The source of the sample is a study of cytomegalovirus exposure and HLA in healthy donors. The CDR3 totals 14 residues. Germline V gives CDR1 GTSNPN, CDR2 SVGIG (reference sequence). Trimming left V 0 bases short and J 5 bases short, with 13 bases between. The primer mix had 60 Vbeta and 13 Jbeta primers. Method: immunoSEQ multiplex PCR; TCRdb's copy keeps in-frame clones and lacks some. The data contain 75,000 to 90,000 clones, just under 75% of them singletons. This clonotype originated in a man aged 55 to 70 in good health and CMV-seronegative. The chain combines TRBV30 with TRBJ1-1, with D possibly being TRBD1 (5 bases). Sequencing was done on a sample of PBMCs. In nucleotides, the CDR3 is TGTGCCTGGAGTGTCGCAGGGATAAGGACTGAAGCTTTCTTT. It translates to CAWSVAGIRTEAFF.